This T cell receptor beta chain was retrieved from a study of control samples from healthy donors and cancer patients. The protocol was immunoSEQ multiplex PCR, while the TCRdb copy is restricted to in-frame clones and leaves out a portion. The profile shows about 75,000 clones, roughly 92% of them singletons. V dropped 6 bases and J dropped 8; count of bases not matched to a gene: 9. This CDR3 is 15 amino acids long. The germline V gene encodes CDR1 SNHLY and CDR2 FYNNEI. The chain links TRBV2 to TRBJ1-6; 8 bases are shared with TRBD1. Sequencing was performed on blood. The sequence was collected from a woman aged 40-49 years in good health. The DNA for the CDR3 is TGTGCCAGCAGCTTCGGACAGGGATGGGATTCACCCCTCCACTTT. It translates to CASSFGQGWDSPLHF.